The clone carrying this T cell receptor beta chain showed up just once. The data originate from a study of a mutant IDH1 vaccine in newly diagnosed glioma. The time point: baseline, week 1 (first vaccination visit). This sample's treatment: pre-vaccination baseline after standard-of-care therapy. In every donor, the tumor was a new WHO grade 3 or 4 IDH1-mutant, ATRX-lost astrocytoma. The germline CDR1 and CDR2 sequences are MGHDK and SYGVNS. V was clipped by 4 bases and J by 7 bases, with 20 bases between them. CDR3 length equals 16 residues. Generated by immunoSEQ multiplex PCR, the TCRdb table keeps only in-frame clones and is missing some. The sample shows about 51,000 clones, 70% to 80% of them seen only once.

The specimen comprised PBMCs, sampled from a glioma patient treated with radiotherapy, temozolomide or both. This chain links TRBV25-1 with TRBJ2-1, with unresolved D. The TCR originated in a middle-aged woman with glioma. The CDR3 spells CASSAPMGSSSNEQFF. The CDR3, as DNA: TGTGCCAGCAGTGCCCCGATGGGCTCCTCATCGAATGAGCAGTTCTTC.